The rows below give T cell receptor beta chains drawn from one sample of a study of CD8 T cells in ankylosing spondylitis. Each CDR3 protein gets one entry after TCRdb re-called the 5' RACE reads with MiXCR. This sample has about 220,000 distinct CDR3 sequences, with around 6.6% found just once. Input material: blood, either unsorted or a sorted T cell fraction (not recorded which). All receptors come from a male donor with ankylosing spondylitis. CDR3s include the opening cysteine and the closing phenylalanine or tryptophan. Each record gives: CDR3 length, clone size, V gene, J gene, D gene, CDR3 DNA, CDR3 protein. A D gene is named only where the DNA matches it firmly. Clone size is not always given. Where it is, it says once, few, many or a class for expanded clones.

12,many,TRBV7-8,TRBJ1-1,.,TGTGCCAGTACCCGGGGAGACACTGAAGCTTTCTTT,CASTRGDTEAFF
16,many,TRBV27,TRBJ1-5,.,TGTGCCAGCAGCGTATTGGGCTCTGGGCTCAATCAGCCCCAGCATTTT,CASSVLGSGLNQPQHF
17,few,TRBV19,TRBJ2-1,TRBD2,TGTGCCAGTAGTATCCCTGGCCTAGCGGGGGGTAAGGATGAGCAGTTCTTC,CASSIPGLAGGKDEQFF
13,many,TRBV20-1,TRBJ1-5,TRBD1,TGCAGTGCTCGGACAGGGAGGAATCAGCCCCAGCATTTT,CSARTGRNQPQHF
14,many,TRBV20-1,TRBJ2-4,.,TGCAGTGCGATTACCACGGGGACCAAAAACATTCAGTACTTC,CSAITTGTKNIQYF
14,many,TRBV11-2,TRBJ2-3,.,TGTGCCAGCAGCTTATCCCTAGCAGCAGATACGCAGTATTTT,CASSLSLAADTQYF
17,many,TRBV5-1,TRBJ2-1,.,TGCGCCAGCAGCTACCGCGTCGCATCTAGCTCCTACAATGAGCAGTTCTTC,CASSYRVASSSYNEQFF
15,few,TRBV20-1,TRBJ1-1,TRBD1,TGCAGTGCTTTCGACAGGGTAGGCATGAACACTGAAGCTTTCTTT,CSAFDRVGMNTEAFF
14,many,TRBV9,TRBJ1-2,.,TGTGCCAGCAGCGGAGACAGAGGTCGGTATGGCTACACCTTC,CASSGDRGRYGYTF
16,.,TRBV5-1,TRBJ2-1,TRBD2,TGCGCCAGCAGCTCCCATTTAGCGGGGGGCTACAATGAGCAGTTCTTC,CASSSHLAGGYNEQFF
13,.,TRBV20-1,TRBJ2-1,.,TGCAGTGCTCCCCGGGGCTCCTACAATGAGCAGTTCTTC,CSAPRGSYNEQFF
13,.,TRBV2,TRBJ2-3,TRBD2,TGTGCCAGCAGGGGCCGGGGGGCAGATACGCAGTATTTT,CASRGRGADTQYF
14,many,TRBV6-5,TRBJ2-1,TRBD1,TGTGCCAGCAGTTCCCGACAGGGGGGCAATGAGCAGTTCTTC,CASSSRQGGNEQFF
15,few,TRBV7-9,TRBJ2-7,.,TGTGCCAGCAGCTTAGTTTCACCGATCACCTACGAGCAGTACTTC,CASSLVSPITYEQYF
14,many,TRBV27,TRBJ1-2,.,TGTGCCAGCAGTTTTTTCCCAGGCATGAATGGCTACACCTTC,CASSFFPGMNGYTF
15,many,TRBV9,TRBJ2-7,TRBD2,TGTGCCAGCAGCCCCGGGGCAGCGGGAACCTACGAGCAGTACTTC,CASSPGAAGTYEQYF